The rows below give T cell receptor beta chains drawn from one sample of a study of shared clonotypes between healthy human individuals. Some clones are missing from TCRdb's copy, which holds only in-frame ones; the method was immunoSEQ multiplex PCR. The data hold over 850,000 clones, with 75% to 80% observed a single time. The sequencing input was memory CD4+ T cells from PBMCs. These receptors all come from a man aged 18 to 35 in good health. Some clones in this sample may be carry-over from other donors' samples. The CDR3 runs from the conserved cysteine through the conserved F or W. The D gene is left open where the match is weak. Clone size is not always given. Where it is, it says once, few, many or a class for expanded clones.

cdr3_aa: CASSLQTHTGNEQFF; cdr3_nt: TGTGCCAGCAGCCTCCAAACCCATACAGGGAATGAGCAGTTCTTC; v_call: TRBV11-3; d_call: NA; j_call: TRBJ2-1; clone_size: NA
cdr3_aa: CASSLRLAGGSEGYNEQFF; cdr3_nt: TGTGCCAGCAGCCTCAGACTAGCGGGAGGGAGCGAGGGTTACAATGAGCAGTTCTTC; v_call: TRBV7-7; d_call: TRBD2; j_call: TRBJ2-1; clone_size: NA
cdr3_aa: CASSSLQGRGTEAFF; cdr3_nt: TGTGCCAGCAGCTCCCTACAGGGGCGTGGCACTGAAGCTTTCTTT; v_call: TRBV7-9; d_call: TRBD1; j_call: TRBJ1-1; clone_size: NA
cdr3_aa: CASSSNTGELFF; cdr3_nt: TGCGCCAGCAGCTCGAACACCGGGGAGCTGTTTTTT; v_call: TRBV5-1; d_call: NA; j_call: TRBJ2-2; clone_size: NA
cdr3_aa: CASREGNYGYTF; cdr3_nt: TGTGCCAGCCGTGAAGGGAACTATGGCTACACCTTC; v_call: TRBV27; d_call: NA; j_call: TRBJ1-2; clone_size: NA
cdr3_aa: CASSSGSSREQPQHF; cdr3_nt: TGTGCCAGCAGCTCAGGTTCATCTAGGGAGCAGCCCCAGCATTTT; v_call: TRBV7-8; d_call: NA; j_call: TRBJ1-5; clone_size: NA
cdr3_aa: CASSPTTPGQGNYGYTF; cdr3_nt: TGTGCCAGCAGCCCTACAACCCCGGGACAGGGGAACTATGGCTACACCTTC; v_call: TRBV7-8; d_call: TRBD1; j_call: TRBJ1-2; clone_size: NA
cdr3_aa: CASSRGLEQPQHF; cdr3_nt: TGTGCCAGCAGCCGCGGACTGGAGCAGCCCCAGCATTTT; v_call: TRBV9; d_call: NA; j_call: TRBJ1-5; clone_size: NA
cdr3_aa: CASSRTYTDTQYF; cdr3_nt: TGTGCCAGCAGCCGGACTTACACAGATACGCAGTATTTT; v_call: TRBV7-3; d_call: NA; j_call: TRBJ2-3; clone_size: once
cdr3_aa: CASSPSRANNQPQHF; cdr3_nt: TGTGCCAGCTCACCATCCAGGGCGAACAATCAGCCCCAGCATTTT; v_call: TRBV18; d_call: NA; j_call: TRBJ1-5; clone_size: NA
cdr3_aa: CASSGGRSNYGYTF; cdr3_nt: TGTGCCAGCAGTGGGGGAAGGTCTAACTATGGCTACACCTTC; v_call: TRBV25-1; d_call: NA; j_call: TRBJ1-2; clone_size: NA
cdr3_aa: CSVARRVLGEQYF; cdr3_nt: TGCAGCGTAGCGAGGAGGGTTTTGGGTGAGCAGTACTTC; v_call: TRBV29-1; d_call: NA; j_call: TRBJ2-7; clone_size: NA
cdr3_aa: CASRGPVFTEAFF; cdr3_nt: TGTGCCAGCAGAGGTCCAGTCTTTACTGAAGCTTTCTTT; v_call: TRBV28; d_call: NA; j_call: TRBJ1-1; clone_size: NA
cdr3_aa: CASSLILAGVNTEAFF; cdr3_nt: TGTGCCAGCAGTTTAATATTGGCAGGAGTGAACACTGAAGCTTTCTTT; v_call: TRBV27; d_call: NA; j_call: TRBJ1-1; clone_size: NA
cdr3_aa: CASSLGLAGTGELFF; cdr3_nt: TGTGCCAGCAGCTTAGGACTAGCGGGCACCGGGGAGCTGTTTTTT; v_call: TRBV7-2; d_call: TRBD2; j_call: TRBJ2-2; clone_size: once
cdr3_aa: CASSLMGSDTEAFF; cdr3_nt: TGTGCCAGCAGCTTAATGGGAAGCGACACTGAAGCTTTCTTT; v_call: TRBV7-3; d_call: NA; j_call: TRBJ1-1; clone_size: NA
cdr3_aa: CASSSGLAGGPYEQYF; cdr3_nt: TGCGCCAGCAGCTCGGGACTAGCGGGAGGACCCTACGAGCAGTACTTC; v_call: TRBV5-1; d_call: TRBD2; j_call: TRBJ2-7; clone_size: few
cdr3_aa: CASSKTSSEQFF; cdr3_nt: TGTGCCAGCAGTAAAACTAGTAGTGAGCAGTTCTTC; v_call: TRBV6-5; d_call: NA; j_call: TRBJ2-1; clone_size: NA
cdr3_aa: CAWSVTSGNTIYF; cdr3_nt: TGTGCCTGGAGTGTGACATCAGGAAACACCATATATTTT; v_call: TRBV30; d_call: NA; j_call: TRBJ1-3; clone_size: NA
cdr3_aa: CASSFTGNQPQHF; cdr3_nt: TGCGCCAGCAGCTTCACAGGCAATCAGCCCCAGCATTTT; v_call: TRBV5-1; d_call: NA; j_call: TRBJ1-5; clone_size: NA
cdr3_aa: CASTQTPGPNYGYTF; cdr3_nt: TGTGCCAGCACCCAAACCCCAGGGCCTAACTATGGCTACACCTTC; v_call: TRBV5-6; d_call: NA; j_call: TRBJ1-2; clone_size: NA
cdr3_aa: CASSLQGGSGEKLFF; cdr3_nt: TGCGCCAGCAGTTTACAGGGAGGTTCGGGCGAAAAACTGTTTTTT; v_call: TRBV5-1; d_call: NA; j_call: TRBJ1-4; clone_size: NA
cdr3_aa: CASSYRRPGTDTQYF; cdr3_nt: TGTGCCAGCAGTTATCGCAGACCTGGGACAGATACGCAGTATTTT; v_call: TRBV6-5; d_call: NA; j_call: TRBJ2-3; clone_size: few
cdr3_aa: CASSLSRTGPTQRSYEQYF; cdr3_nt: TGTGCCAGCAGTTTATCCCGGACAGGGCCCACTCAACGTTCCTACGAGCAGTACTTC; v_call: TRBV28; d_call: TRBD1; j_call: TRBJ2-7; clone_size: NA
cdr3_aa: CASSLLPGDHNEQFF; cdr3_nt: TGTGCCAGCAGCTTATTGCCAGGGGACCACAATGAGCAGTTCTTC; v_call: TRBV11-2; d_call: NA; j_call: TRBJ2-1; clone_size: NA
cdr3_aa: CASSLPSGMPQETQYF; cdr3_nt: TGTGCCAGCAGCTTACCTAGCGGGATGCCCCAAGAGACCCAGTACTTC; v_call: TRBV7-9; d_call: TRBD2; j_call: TRBJ2-5; clone_size: few
cdr3_aa: CASSKGTSGSSYNEQFF; cdr3_nt: TGCGCCAGCAGCAAAGGGACTAGCGGGAGCTCCTACAATGAGCAGTTCTTC; v_call: TRBV5-1; d_call: TRBD2; j_call: TRBJ2-1; clone_size: NA
cdr3_aa: CASTQKDEKLFF; cdr3_nt: TGTGCCAGCACCCAGAAAGATGAAAAACTGTTTTTT; v_call: TRBV28; d_call: NA; j_call: TRBJ1-4; clone_size: NA
cdr3_aa: CASSSGLGTGELFF; cdr3_nt: TGTGCCAGCAGCTCGGGCCTTGGTACCGGGGAGCTGTTTTTT; v_call: TRBV7-3; d_call: NA; j_call: TRBJ2-2; clone_size: NA